This entry lists 23 T cell receptor beta chains sequenced from one sample in a study of glioma-infiltrating T cells (TCRdb year 2016). The listed sequencing device is Illumina MiSeq. TCR alpha and beta CDR3 regions were amplified with the iRepertoire nested amplicon-rescue multiplex PCR (arm-PCR) platform from RNA. Using fastp at Q25 and MiXCR, TCRdb reprocessed the public reads and kept productive beta chains. One record per CDR3 amino acid sequence lists the most common genes and DNA. A total of tens of thousands of distinct CDR3 sequences appear in this sample, around 42% of them only once. The ten largest clones take up approximately 38% of the sample. Sample: glioma tissue, nonneoplastic brain tissue, or PBMCs (not recorded which). These receptors all stem from a human donor with low-grade glioma or glioblastoma, undergoing nonglioma brain surgery, or in good health (not recorded which).

This clonotype was found many times. The rearrangement links TRBV2 to TRBJ2-2; unclear D gene. V lost 0 bases and J 2 bases, leaving 10 bases between the germline ends. Germline V gene lookup returns CDR1 SNHLY and CDR2 FYNNEI. This CDR3 is 16 amino acids long. The CDR3 sequence is CASSEAITLNTGELFF. In DNA, the CDR3 is TGTGCCAGCAGTGAAGCGATCACACTAAACACCGGGGAGCTGTTTTTT.

Ten or more counts support this clonotype. This chain links TRBV18 with TRBJ1-1, with D perhaps TRBD1 (6 bases). The CDR3 is made up of 17 amino acids. CDR1 and CDR2 (germline): KGHSH, LQKENI. V gave up 3 bases and J gave up 0 bases, with 17 bases separating them. For the CDR3, the DNA is TGTGCCAGCTCACCGCGGACGGGGGGCCTTTTGAACACTGAAGCTTTCTTT. This gives the protein CASSPRTGGLLNTEAFF.

This clonotype was counted ten times or more. This sequence joins TRBV4-2 and TRBJ2-1; 7 positions match TRBD2. The germline gives CDR1 LGHNA, CDR2 YNFKEQ. The CDR3 has 17 amino acids. J gave up 2 bases and V 0 bases, and 7 bases lay outside the gene matches. The CDR3 sequence: CASSQEFGSGAYNEQFF. CDR3 in DNA: TGTGCCAGCAGCCAAGAATTCGGAAGCGGGGCCTACAATGAGCAGTTCTTC.

In its sample, this clonotype was seen many times. The chain uses TRBV7-9 and TRBJ1-2, with D perhaps TRBD1 (5 bases). The germline CDR1 and CDR2 sequences are SEHNR and FQNEAQ (reference sequence). The V end lost 5 bases, the J end lost 5 bases, and 12 bases lay between the germline ends. This CDR3 is 13 amino acids long. CDR3 bases: TGTGCCAGCAGCCGGGGACGGCAGTATGGCTACACCTTC. Translated, it gives CASSRGRQYGYTF.

This chain joins TRBV6-2 or TRBV6-3 and TRBJ2-3; 10 positions agree with TRBD2. The CDR3 length is 16 residues. The J segment lost 5 bases and the V segment lost 5 bases, leaving 10 bases of the junction unmatched. The V gene's germline CDR1 is MNHEY and CDR2 SVGEGT. CDR3 sequence: CASSVKIAGGRDTQYF. For the CDR3, the DNA is TGTGCCAGCAGTGTCAAGATAGCGGGGGGTAGAGATACGCAGTATTTT.

This clonotype showed up many times. J is TRBJ2-1 and V is TRBV20-1; 8 bases line up with TRBD2. Germline V gene data show CDR1 as DFQATT and CDR2 as SNEGSKA (reference sequence). CDR3 length equals 15 residues. The junction had 4 bases not matched to a gene; V was cut back by 0 bases and J by 3 bases. The CDR3 protein is CSARDSSGFYNEQFF. DNA for the CDR3: TGCAGTGCTAGAGATTCTAGCGGGTTCTACAATGAGCAGTTCTTC.

Turning to this clonotype: At one end, the junction sequence differs from germline, possibly due to a read error. J is TRBJ1-5 and V is TRBV6-1, with TRBD1 identical over 7 bases. The length of the CDR3 is 15 residues. The V gene's germline CDR1 is MNHNS and CDR2 SASEGT. CDR3 sequence (DNA): TGTGCCAGCGGTGAAGCAGGGGGTAGCAATCAGTCCCAGCATTTT. Amino acid sequence: CASGEAGGSNQSQHF.

The rearrangement links TRBV20-1 to TRBJ1-2, with D tentatively TRBD1 (5 bases). The germline V and J ends were trimmed by 5 bases and 5 bases, with 15 bases remaining between them. Germline values: CDR1 DFQATT, CDR2 SNEGSKA (reference sequence). This CDR3 spans 13 amino acids. The CDR3 here is CSAPTGGEYGYTF. The CDR3 bases are TGCAGTGCTCCGACGGGGGGGGAATATGGCTACACCTTC.

Many counts were recorded for this clonotype. This rearrangement joins TRBV29-1 to TRBJ2-1; 10 positions match TRBD1. The V gene end was trimmed by 6 bases and the J gene end by 9 bases; junction bases not matched to a gene: 14. The germline V gene has CDR1 SQVTM and CDR2 ANQGSEA. The CDR3 is 15 amino acids. The CDR3 DNA follows: TGCAGCGTCTCACAGGGGACAGGGGATTCCGGTGAGCAGTTCTTC. Translating gives CSVSQGTGDSGEQFF.

The rearrangement links TRBV28 to TRBJ1-1; no firm D call. The CDR3 length is 14 residues. Germline CDR1 and CDR2: MDHEN and SYDVKM. The germline V and J ends were trimmed by 5 bases and 1 base, with 11 bases remaining between them. The CDR3 nucleotides read TGTGCCAGCAGTGCCCAGCCACAGAACACTGAAGCTTTCTTT. The encoded protein is CASSAQPQNTEAFF.

As regards this clonotype: Being one base from a much bigger clone, this may be a read error. The chain couples TRBV29-1 to TRBJ1-2; D not resolved. Trimming removed 0 bases from V and 1 base from J, with 12 bases in between. This CDR3 is built from 15 residues. Germline V CDR1 and CDR2: SQVTM, ANQGSEA. The CDR3 DNA reads TGCAGCGTTGAAGATGACGGCCTGAATAACTATGGCTACACCTTC. Its translation is CSVEDDGLNNYGYTF. Filled out from reference TRBV29-1 and TRBJ1-2, the complete variable domain reads SAVISQKPSRDICQRGTSLTIQCQVDSQVTMMFWYRQQPGQSLTLIATANQGSEATYESGFVIDKFPISRPNLTFSTLTVSNMSPEDSSIYLCSVEDDGLNNYGYTFGSGTRLTVV.

As concerns this clonotype: A junction end diverges from the germline sequence, so it may reflect a read error. The CDR3 nucleotides read TGTGCCTGCAGTTCCGCCGGGCTAAACCAAGGGCCCGAAGCTTTCTTT. Encoded protein: CACSSAGLNQGPEAFF. The chain links TRBV6-2 or TRBV6-3 to TRBJ1-1; D unresolved. The CDR3 runs 16 residues. The germline V gene encodes CDR1 MNHEY and CDR2 SVGEGT.

The J gene is TRBJ2-1, the V gene TRBV3-1; 8 positions agree with TRBD2. The V gene's germline CDR1 is LGHDT and CDR2 YNNKEL (reference sequence). V trimming: 0 bases; J trimming: 0 bases; junction bases outside the gene matches: 7. This CDR3 is built from 18 residues. Here the CDR3 DNA reads TGTGCCAGCAGCCAAGATACTAGCGGCCCTAGCTCCTACAATGAGCAGTTCTTC. It codes for CASSQDTSGPSSYNEQFF.

This clonotype came up many times. CDR3 DNA sequence: TGTGCCAGCAGCTTGGCGCAGGGACAAGAGACCCAGTACTTC. This encodes CASSLAQGQETQYF. The chain uses TRBV5-6 and TRBJ2-5; maybe TRBD1 (5 bases). The CDR3 runs 14 residues. Germline CDR1 reads SGHDT; CDR2 reads YYEEEE. V lost 0 bases and J 2 bases, leaving 8 bases between the germline ends.

This clonotype showed up many times. This sequence joins TRBV20-1 and TRBJ2-5; TRBD2 is a possible D gene (5 bases). Trimming stripped 1 base from V and 5 bases from J, with 23 bases between. Per germline, CDR1 DFQATT and CDR2 SNEGSKA (reference sequence). The CDR3 is 17 residues long. In DNA form, the CDR3 reads TGCAGTGCTAGAGTGTATGTTCTGGGAGCGTTAGGGGAGACCCAGTACTTC. Its protein is CSARVYVLGALGETQYF.

V usage is TRBV18 and J usage is TRBJ2-2; D might be TRBD1 (6 bases). Between the trimmed V and J ends, which lost 4 bases and 2 bases, there was a span of 17 bases. CDR3 length equals 17 residues. Germline CDR1 KGHSH, CDR2 LQKENI. This CDR3 is CASSRKTYGTNTGELFF. The CDR3, as DNA: TGTGCCAGCTCACGAAAGACATACGGGACAAACACCGGGGAGCTGTTTTTT.

To note about this clonotype: Since a much larger clone is just one base distant, this may be a read error. Here the CDR3 reads CARSGTTGPNTEAFF. CDR3 sequence (DNA): TGCGCCAGAAGCGGTACGACAGGACCGAACACTGAAGCTTTCTTT. The chain employs TRBV5-1 and TRBJ1-1; D may be TRBD1 (6 bases). The CDR3 has 15 residues. The ends were cut back, 8 bases at V and 1 base at J, with 18 bases in the middle. Germline V lookup: CDR1 SGHRS, CDR2 YFSETQ.

This clonotype occurred many times. V and J are TRBV7-6 and TRBJ1-2; D perhaps matches TRBD1 (6 bases). Germline V gene data show CDR1 as SGHVS and CDR2 as FNYEAQ. V was pared by 1 base and J by 6 bases, with 12 bases between. CDR3 length: 14 amino acids. The CDR3, as DNA: TGTGCCAGCAGCTTAGACGTAGGGGGGAATGGCTACACCTTC. This gives the protein CASSLDVGGNGYTF.

This clonotype was seen ten or more times. V and J are TRBV4-1 and TRBJ1-6, with TRBD1 matching over 7 bases. Losses at the gene ends were 4 bases for V and 1 base for J; bases not matched to a gene: 7. This CDR3 is built from 17 residues. CDR1 is MGHRA, CDR2 YSYEKL, per germline. The CDR3 region is CASSPDRARSYNSPLHF. DNA of the CDR3: TGCGCCAGCAGCCCCGACAGGGCTCGGTCCTATAATTCACCCCTCCACTTT.

This clonotype showed up many times. This chain uses TRBV5-1 with TRBJ2-7; 11 nucleotides agree with TRBD2. V gave up 1 base and J gave up 4 bases; unmatched junction bases: 4. Germline V gene lookup returns CDR1 SGHRS and CDR2 YFSETQ. The CDR3 has 15 residues. This CDR3 is CASSLFSGGAYEQYF. The CDR3 DNA is TGCGCCAGCAGCTTGTTTAGCGGGGGGGCGTACGAGCAGTACTTC.

To note about this clonotype: A much more abundant neighbour one base away suggests this may be a read error. The rearrangement joins TRBV18 to TRBJ2-6; 7 bases match TRBD2. Germline assignment: CDR1 KGHSH and CDR2 LQKENI. The CDR3 is 17 amino acids. Written as DNA, the CDR3 is TGTGCCAGATCACCTGAGCGGACTAGCTCTGGGGCCAACGTCCTGACTTTC. Translation gives CARSPERTSSGANVLTF.

The chain employs TRBV29-1 and TRBJ2-5; no firm D call. V was shortened by 7 bases and J by 0 bases, with 15 bases between the two germline ends. Germline values: CDR1 SQVTM, CDR2 ANQGSEA. CDR3 length: 14 amino acids. The CDR3 DNA reads TGCAGCGGAACCCCAGACCTGTACCAAGAGACCCAGTACTTC. This sequence encodes CSGTPDLYQETQYF.

The sample holds many counts of this clonotype. The chain recombines TRBV6-1 with TRBJ2-7; either TRBD1 or TRBD2 may fit D (6 bases each). Trimming left V 8 bases short and J 6 bases short, with 11 bases between. The CDR3 has 11 amino acids. Germline CDR1 reads MNHNS; CDR2 reads SASEGT. The CDR3 bases are TGTGCCAGCTTCGGGGGCGGCGAGCAGTACTTC. Translating gives CASFGGGEQYF.